Detailed here is one TCR beta chain. As yet, its antigen is unknown. This sample was taken from a study of cytomegalovirus exposure and HLA in healthy donors. Study-level background: Ancestry clustering placed about 80% of around 400 genotyped donors in the Caucasian-associated cluster.

V was cut by 3 bases and J by 3 bases, with 17 bases left in between. CDR1 KGHSH and CDR2 LQKENI come from the germline V gene. The CDR3 has 16 residues. Points from the study as a whole: Productive rates of about 90% or about 30% were seen for most TCR beta V segments in an earlier analysis. Despite most TCR sequences being rare, some public TCRs occurred in many donors.

The PCR ran on 60 Vbeta and 13 Jbeta primers. The data were produced by immunoSEQ multiplex PCR, yet TCRdb's version contains in-frame clones alone and is incomplete. The table lists under 130,000 clones, 75% to 85% of them singletons. The sequenced material came from PBMCs. The chain couples TRBV18 to TRBJ1-2; possible D gene TRBD1, 6 bases. This sequence originates from a man aged 18 to 29 in good health and CMV-seronegative. CDR3 coding DNA: TGTGCCAGCTCACCTACCCCCGGGACATCTCACTATGGCTACACCTTC. Translating it yields CASSPTPGTSHYGYTF.